This TCR beta chain was identified during a study of blood T cells in healthy people across ages. Findings of the study overall: Among T cells, TCR beta diversity per million cells dropped roughly linearly as age rose. Strong correlation linked observed beta diversity and percent naive T cells.

The CDR3 loop spans 15 amino acids. V lost 0 bases and J lost 8, with 15 bases in between. Germline values: CDR1 SGHRS, CDR2 YFSETQ. Of note for this clonotype: Its target is not known.

For the second PCR, which ran for roughly 6 to 12 cycles, a sample-barcoded 5' primer and a J-beta primer mix were used. Tags on each cDNA molecule came from a template-switch adaptor with 12 random nucleotides. TCRdb called the 5' RACE reads again in MiXCR, with one record for every CDR3 protein. In the table there are about 1,400,000 distinct CDR3 sequences, 42% of which are singletons. Sequencing was carried out using blood. The chain links TRBV5-1 to TRBJ2-1; D uncertain. The receptor was derived from a woman aged 18-29 years in good health. CDR3: CASSLGSALHDEQFF. The CDR3 DNA reads TGCGCCAGCAGCTTGGGTTCGGCTCTCCATGATGAGCAGTTCTTC.